This T cell receptor beta chain was recorded in a study of cytomegalovirus exposure and HLA in healthy donors. Produced via immunoSEQ multiplex PCR; TCRdb's table is partial and in-frame only. This table holds 150,000 to 200,000 clones, 84% found once. The sequencing sample was made of PBMCs. This clonotype was sampled from a young man in good health and CMV-seropositive.

The CDR3 region is CASSDGTGLNTEAFF. The CDR3, as DNA: TGCGCCAGCAGCGACGGGACAGGCCTGAACACTGAAGCTTTCTTT. V is TRBV5-1 and J is TRBJ1-1, with TRBD1 matching over 8 bases. CDR1 and CDR2 from the germline V gene are SGHRS and YFSETQ. V shed 4 bases and J 0 bases; nucleotides not matched to a gene: 5. This CDR3 region has 15 residues.